The sequence of this T cell receptor beta chain was determined in a study of blood T cells in healthy people across ages. Using a J-beta primer mix together with a sample-barcoded 5' primer, a second PCR was run for roughly 7 to 11 cycles. TCRdb recomputed calls from the 5' RACE reads with MiXCR, one row per CDR3 protein. The table records fewer than 950,000 distinct CDR3 sequences, approximately 35% of them present only once. This clonotype has more than one count but fewer than ten. The receptor comes from a man younger than 35 in good health. The sequencing input was blood.

As DNA, the CDR3 is TGTGCCAGCGTAGGACTAGCCCAAGAGACCCAGTACTTC. The encoded protein is CASVGLAQETQYF. V is TRBV2 and J is TRBJ2-5; 8 nucleotides match TRBD2. The CDR3 is made up of 13 amino acids. Germline assignment: CDR1 SNHLY and CDR2 FYNNEI. J was trimmed by 1 base and V by 8 bases; bases with no gene match: 3.